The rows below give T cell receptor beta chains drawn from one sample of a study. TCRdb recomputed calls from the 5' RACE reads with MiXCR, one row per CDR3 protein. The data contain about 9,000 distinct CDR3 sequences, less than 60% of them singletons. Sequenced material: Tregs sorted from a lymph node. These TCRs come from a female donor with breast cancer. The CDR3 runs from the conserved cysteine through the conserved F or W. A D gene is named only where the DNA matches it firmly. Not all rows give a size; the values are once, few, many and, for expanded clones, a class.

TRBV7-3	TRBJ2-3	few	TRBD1	CASSLERQGIGTDTQYF	TGTGCCAGCAGCTTAGAGCGACAGGGGATTGGCACAGATACGCAGTATTTT
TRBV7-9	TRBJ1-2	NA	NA	CASSFEGNGYTF	TGTGCCAGCAGCTTTGAGGGGAATGGCTACACCTTC
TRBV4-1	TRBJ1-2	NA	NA	CASSQGTRDYGYTF	TGCGCCAGCAGCCAAGGAACGCGTGACTATGGCTACACCTTC
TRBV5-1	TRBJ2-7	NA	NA	CASRPGISYEQYF	TGCGCCAGCAGGCCAGGCATCTCCTACGAGCAGTACTTC
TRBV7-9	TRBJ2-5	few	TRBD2	CASSSLAADSQETQYF	TGTGCCAGCAGCTCACTAGCGGCAGATTCCCAAGAGACCCAGTACTTC
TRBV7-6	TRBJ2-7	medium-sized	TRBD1	CASSPRDRGMEQYF	TGTGCCAGCAGCCCACGGGACAGGGGAATGGAGCAGTACTTC
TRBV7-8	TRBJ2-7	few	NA	CASSRVVDTTYEQYF	TGTGCCAGCAGCCGTGTAGTGGACACCACCTACGAGCAGTACTTC
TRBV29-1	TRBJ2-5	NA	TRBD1	CSVEGPKTPWTGIEETQYF	TGCAGCGTTGAAGGTCCGAAAACCCCGTGGACAGGGATCGAAGAGACCCAGTACTTC
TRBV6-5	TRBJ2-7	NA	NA	CASSYAGPGYEQYF	TGTGCCAGCAGTTACGCGGGACCGGGGTACGAGCAGTACTTC
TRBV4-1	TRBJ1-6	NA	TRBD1	CASRRLTGFNSPLHF	TGCGCCAGCAGACGACTGACAGGGTTTAATTCACCCCTCCACTTT
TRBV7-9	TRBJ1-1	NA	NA	CASSPGDYITEAFF	TGTGCCAGCAGCCCCGGGGATTATATCACTGAAGCTTTCTTT
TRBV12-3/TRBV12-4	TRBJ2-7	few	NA	CASSLGLWTYYEQYF	TGTGCCAGCAGCCTGGGACTTTGGACTTACTACGAGCAGTACTTC
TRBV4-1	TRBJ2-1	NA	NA	CASSQRDSPLDEQFF	TGCGCCAGCAGCCAGAGAGACAGCCCTTTGGATGAGCAGTTCTTC
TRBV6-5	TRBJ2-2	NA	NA	CASSYSGTTGELFF	TGTGCCAGCAGTTATTCAGGAACCACCGGGGAGCTGTTTTTT